These 3 T cell receptor beta chains came from one sample sequenced in a study of blood T cell repertoires in COVID-19. Profiled with immunoSEQ multiplex PCR; TCRdb holds only in-frame clones, not every one. Of roughly 33,000 clones listed, over 90% are singletons. The sample consisted of peripheral blood. These receptors all come from a human donor in a cohort sampled during active COVID-19.

This clone was seen once. The V and J genes are TRBV7-9 and TRBJ2-2, with 9 bases identical to TRBD1. Germline-derived CDR1 and CDR2 are SEHNR and FQNEAQ (reference sequence). J was trimmed by 4 bases and V by 3 bases; bases with no gene match: 6. CDR3 length: 16 residues. This CDR3 is CASSFTHRGRTGELFF. The CDR3 DNA reads TGTGCCAGCAGCTTTACTCACAGGGGGCGCACCGGGGAGCTGTTTTTT.

This chain links TRBV6-4 with TRBJ2-3; 9 bases fit TRBD2. The CDR3 extends over 15 amino acids. V shed 2 bases and J 6 bases; nucleotides not matched to a gene: 6. Germline values: CDR1 MRHNA, CDR2 SNTAGT. CDR3 protein: CASSDTSGGLDTQYF. CDR3 coding DNA: TGTGCCAGCAGTGACACCAGCGGGGGGCTGGATACGCAGTATTTT.

The V and J genes are TRBV5-4 and TRBJ1-3; D remains unclear. Trimming left V 0 bases short and J 4 bases short, with 5 bases between. CDR3 length equals 13 residues. Germline lookup yields CDR1 SGHNT and CDR2 YYREEE (reference sequence). The CDR3 loop is CASSLDSGNTIYF. CDR3 in DNA: TGTGCCAGCAGCTTGGACAGCGGAAACACCATATATTTT. Complete variable domain (other parts from reference TRBV5-4 and TRBJ1-3): ETGVTQSPTHLIKTRGQQVTLRCSSQSGHNTVSWYQQALGQGPQFIFQYYREEENGRGNFPPRFSGLQFPNYSSELNVNALELDDSALYLCASSLDSGNTIYFGEGSWLTVV.